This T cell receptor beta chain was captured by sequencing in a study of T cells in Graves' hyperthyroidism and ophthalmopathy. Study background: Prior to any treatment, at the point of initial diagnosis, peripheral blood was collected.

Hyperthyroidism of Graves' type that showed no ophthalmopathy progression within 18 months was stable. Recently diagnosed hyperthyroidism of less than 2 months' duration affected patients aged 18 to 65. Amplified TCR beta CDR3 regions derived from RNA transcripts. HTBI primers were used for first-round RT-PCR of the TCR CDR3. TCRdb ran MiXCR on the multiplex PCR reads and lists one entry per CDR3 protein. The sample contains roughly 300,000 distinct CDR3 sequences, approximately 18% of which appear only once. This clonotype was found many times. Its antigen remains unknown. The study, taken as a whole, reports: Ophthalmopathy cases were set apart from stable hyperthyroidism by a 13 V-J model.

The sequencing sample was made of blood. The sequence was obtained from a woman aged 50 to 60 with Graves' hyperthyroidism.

The CDR3 nucleotides are TGTGCCAGCAGCTTTTTCGTCGAGCAGTTCTTC. Translation gives CASSFFVEQFF. The chain links TRBV5-6 to TRBJ2-1, with D uncertain. CDR3 length: 11 amino acids. Germline values: CDR1 SGHDT, CDR2 YYEEEE. Trimming took 2 bases from V and 10 from J, leaving 7 bases between them.